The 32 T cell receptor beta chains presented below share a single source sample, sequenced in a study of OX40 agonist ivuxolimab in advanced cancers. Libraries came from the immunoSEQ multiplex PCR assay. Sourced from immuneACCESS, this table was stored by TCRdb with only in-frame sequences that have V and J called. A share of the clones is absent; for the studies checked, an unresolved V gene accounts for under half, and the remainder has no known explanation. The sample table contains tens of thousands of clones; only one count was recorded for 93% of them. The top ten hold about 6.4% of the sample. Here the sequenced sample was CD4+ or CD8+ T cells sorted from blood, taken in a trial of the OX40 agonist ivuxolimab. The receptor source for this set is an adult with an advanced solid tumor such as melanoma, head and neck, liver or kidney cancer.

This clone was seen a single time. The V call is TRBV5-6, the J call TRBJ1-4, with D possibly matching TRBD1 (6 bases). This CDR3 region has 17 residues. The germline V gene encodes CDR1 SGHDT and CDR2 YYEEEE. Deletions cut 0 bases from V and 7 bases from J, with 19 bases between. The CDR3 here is CASSLGVMGGQGEKLFF. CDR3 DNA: TGTGCCAGCAGCTTGGGCGTGATGGGGGGCCAGGGTGAAAAACTGTTTTTT.

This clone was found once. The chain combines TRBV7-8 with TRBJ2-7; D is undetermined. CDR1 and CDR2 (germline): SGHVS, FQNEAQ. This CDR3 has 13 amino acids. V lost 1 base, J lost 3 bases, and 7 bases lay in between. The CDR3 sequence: CASSLGQNYEQYF. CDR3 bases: TGTGCCAGCAGCTTAGGACAAAACTACGAGCAGTACTTC.

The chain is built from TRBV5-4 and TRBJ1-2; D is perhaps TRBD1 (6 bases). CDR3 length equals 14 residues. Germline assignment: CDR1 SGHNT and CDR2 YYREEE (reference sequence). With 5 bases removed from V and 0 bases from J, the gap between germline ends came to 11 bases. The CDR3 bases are TGTGCCAGCAGTTCCCGGGACACTAACTATGGCTACACCTTC. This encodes CASSSRDTNYGYTF.

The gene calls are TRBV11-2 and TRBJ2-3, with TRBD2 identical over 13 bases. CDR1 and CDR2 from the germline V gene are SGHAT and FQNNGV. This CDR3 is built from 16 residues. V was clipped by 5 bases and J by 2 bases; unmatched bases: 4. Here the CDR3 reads CASSQGTSGNTDTQYF. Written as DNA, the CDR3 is TGTGCCAGCAGCCAGGGGACTAGCGGGAACACAGATACGCAGTATTTT.

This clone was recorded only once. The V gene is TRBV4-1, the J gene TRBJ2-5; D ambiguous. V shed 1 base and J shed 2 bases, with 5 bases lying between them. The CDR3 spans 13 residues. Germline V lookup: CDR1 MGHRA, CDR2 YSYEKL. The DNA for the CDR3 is TGCGCCAGCAGCCAAGCGGATCAAGAGACCCAGTACTTC. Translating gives CASSQADQETQYF.

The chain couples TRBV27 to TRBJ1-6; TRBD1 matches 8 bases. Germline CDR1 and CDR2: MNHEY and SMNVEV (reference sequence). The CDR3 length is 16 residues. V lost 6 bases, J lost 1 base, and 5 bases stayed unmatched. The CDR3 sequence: CASSDRGASYNSPLHF. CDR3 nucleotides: TGTGCCAGCAGCGACAGGGGTGCGTCCTATAATTCACCCCTCCACTTT.

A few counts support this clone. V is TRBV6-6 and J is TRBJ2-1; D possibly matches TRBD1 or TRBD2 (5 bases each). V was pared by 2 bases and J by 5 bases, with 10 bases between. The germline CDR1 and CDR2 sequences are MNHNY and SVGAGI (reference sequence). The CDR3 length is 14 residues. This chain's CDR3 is CASSYRLQDNEQFF. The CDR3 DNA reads TGTGCCAGCAGTTACCGACTACAGGACAATGAGCAGTTCTTC.

This chain's CDR3 is CASSLGVPRRYGYTF. DNA for the CDR3: TGTGCCAGCAGTCTAGGCGTCCCTAGGCGTTATGGCTACACCTTC. The rearrangement uses TRBV27 and TRBJ1-2; D is ambiguous. From germline, CDR1 is MNHEY and CDR2 SMNVEV (reference sequence). The V and J ends lost 5 bases and 5 bases respectively, with 18 bases between them. The CDR3 spans 15 residues.

Written as DNA, the CDR3 is TGCGCCAGCACCTTCTCCGGGACACCTAACACCGGGGAGCTGTTTTTT. It yields the protein CASTFSGTPNTGELFF. The V call is TRBV4-3, the J call TRBJ2-2; D perhaps matches TRBD1 (6 bases). The CDR3 has 16 residues. V lost 7 bases, J lost 2 bases, and 17 bases lay in between. Germline values: CDR1 LGHNA, CDR2 YSLEER.

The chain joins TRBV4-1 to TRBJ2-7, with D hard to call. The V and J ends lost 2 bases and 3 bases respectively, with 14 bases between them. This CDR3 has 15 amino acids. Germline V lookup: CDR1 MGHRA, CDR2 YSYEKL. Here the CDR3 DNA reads TGCGCCAGCAGCCAAACAGTGGCAACCCGCTACGAGCAGTACTTC. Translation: CASSQTVATRYEQYF.

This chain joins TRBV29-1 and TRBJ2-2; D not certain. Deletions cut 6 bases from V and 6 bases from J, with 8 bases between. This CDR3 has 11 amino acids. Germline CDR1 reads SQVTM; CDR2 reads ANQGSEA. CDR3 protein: CSVVRAGELFF. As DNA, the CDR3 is TGCAGCGTAGTGCGCGCCGGGGAGCTGTTTTTT.

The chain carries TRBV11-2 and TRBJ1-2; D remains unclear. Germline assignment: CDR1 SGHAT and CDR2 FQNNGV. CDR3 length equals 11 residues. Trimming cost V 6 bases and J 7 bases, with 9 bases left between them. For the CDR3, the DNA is TGTGCCAGCAGTCAATGGGGTGGCTACACCTTC. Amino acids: CASSQWGGYTF.

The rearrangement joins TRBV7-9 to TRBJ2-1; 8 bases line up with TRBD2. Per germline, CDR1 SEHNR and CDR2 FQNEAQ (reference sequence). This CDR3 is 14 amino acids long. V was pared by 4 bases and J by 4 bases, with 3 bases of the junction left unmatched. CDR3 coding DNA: TGTGCCAGCAGCTCCACTAGCGGTTACAATGAGCAGTTCTTC. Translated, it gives CASSSTSGYNEQFF.

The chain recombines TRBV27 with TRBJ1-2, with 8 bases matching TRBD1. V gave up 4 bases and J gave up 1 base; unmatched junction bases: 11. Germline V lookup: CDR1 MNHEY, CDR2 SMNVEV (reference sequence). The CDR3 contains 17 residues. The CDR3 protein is CASSSQGALYHNYGYTF. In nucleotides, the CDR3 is TGTGCCAGCAGTTCTCAGGGGGCGCTTTATCATAACTATGGCTACACCTTC.

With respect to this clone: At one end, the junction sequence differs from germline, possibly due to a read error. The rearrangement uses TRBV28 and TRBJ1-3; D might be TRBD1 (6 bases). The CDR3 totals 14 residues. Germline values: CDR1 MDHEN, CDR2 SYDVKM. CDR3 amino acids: CATSQGSSGNTIYF. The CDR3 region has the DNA TGTGCCACCAGTCAGGGGAGCTCTGGAAACACCATATATTTT.

The CDR3 spells CASSPNQTARTYNSPLHF. CDR3 in DNA: TGTGCCAGCAGCCCGAACCAGACAGCTAGGACCTATAATTCACCCCTCCACTTT. The V gene is TRBV5-4, the J gene TRBJ1-6; maybe TRBD1 (5 bases). Germline CDR1 reads SGHNT; CDR2 reads YYREEE (reference sequence). Trimming removed 4 bases from V and 2 bases from J, with 19 bases in between. The CDR3 runs 18 residues.

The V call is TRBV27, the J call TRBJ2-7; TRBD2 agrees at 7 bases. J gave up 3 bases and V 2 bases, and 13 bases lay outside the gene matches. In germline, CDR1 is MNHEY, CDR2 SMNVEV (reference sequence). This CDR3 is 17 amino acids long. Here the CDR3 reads CASSLPPRPGGIYEQYF. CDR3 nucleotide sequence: TGTGCCAGCAGTTTACCCCCAAGACCCGGGGGGATCTACGAGCAGTACTTC.

The CDR3 DNA sequence: TGCAGTGCTACGTCAGCCAATGAGCAGTTCTTC. Protein sequence: CSATSANEQFF. The chain couples TRBV20-1 to TRBJ2-1; D not certain. The V end was cut by 4 bases, the J end by 6 bases, with 7 bases between. This CDR3 region has 11 residues. Germline CDR1 reads DFQATT; CDR2 reads SNEGSKA (reference sequence).

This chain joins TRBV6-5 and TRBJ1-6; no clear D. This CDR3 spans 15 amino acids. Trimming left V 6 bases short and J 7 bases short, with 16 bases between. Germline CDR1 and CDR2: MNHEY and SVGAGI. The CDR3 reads CASRMEGPVNSPLHF. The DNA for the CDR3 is TGTGCCAGCAGAATGGAAGGACCCGTCAATTCACCCCTCCACTTT.

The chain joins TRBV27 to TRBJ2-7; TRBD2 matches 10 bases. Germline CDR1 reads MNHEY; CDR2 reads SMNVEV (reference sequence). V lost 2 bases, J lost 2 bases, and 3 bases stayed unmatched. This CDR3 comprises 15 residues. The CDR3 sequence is CASSLGLAGAYEQYF. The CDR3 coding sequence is TGTGCCAGCAGTTTAGGGCTAGCGGGAGCCTACGAGCAGTACTTC.

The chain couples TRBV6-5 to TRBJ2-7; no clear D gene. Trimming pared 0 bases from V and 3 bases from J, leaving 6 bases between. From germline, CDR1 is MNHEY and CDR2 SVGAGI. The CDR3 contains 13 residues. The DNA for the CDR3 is TGTGCCAGCAGTTACTCCCCCGACTACGAGCAGTACTTC. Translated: CASSYSPDYEQYF.

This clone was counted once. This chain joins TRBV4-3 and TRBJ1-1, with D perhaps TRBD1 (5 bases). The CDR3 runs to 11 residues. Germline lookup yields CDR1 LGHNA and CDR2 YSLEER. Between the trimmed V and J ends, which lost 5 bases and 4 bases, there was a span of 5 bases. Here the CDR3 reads CASSGGTEAFF. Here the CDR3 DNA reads TGCGCCAGCAGCGGGGGCACTGAAGCTTTCTTT.

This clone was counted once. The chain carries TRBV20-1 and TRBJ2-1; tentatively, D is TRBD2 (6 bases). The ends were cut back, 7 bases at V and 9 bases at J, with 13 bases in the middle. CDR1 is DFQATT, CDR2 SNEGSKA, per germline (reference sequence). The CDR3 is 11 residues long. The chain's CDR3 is CSGREYGEQFF. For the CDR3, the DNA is TGCAGTGGACGGGAGTACGGTGAGCAGTTCTTC.

CDR3 sequence (DNA): TGTGCCAGTAGTATTAGGGGACAGCCTAGCAATCAGCCCCAGCATTTT. Translating it yields CASSIRGQPSNQPQHF. V and J are TRBV19 and TRBJ1-5; 7 bases are shared with TRBD1. The J segment lost 0 bases and the V segment lost 3 bases, leaving 5 bases of the junction unmatched. This CDR3 region has 16 residues. CDR1 LNHDA and CDR2 SQIVND come from the germline V gene (reference sequence).

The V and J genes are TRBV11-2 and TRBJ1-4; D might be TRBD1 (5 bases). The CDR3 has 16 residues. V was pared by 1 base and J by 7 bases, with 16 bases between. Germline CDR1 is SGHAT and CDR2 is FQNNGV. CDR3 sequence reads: CASSLGAEARGEKLFF. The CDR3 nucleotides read TGTGCCAGCAGCTTAGGGGCGGAGGCAAGGGGTGAAAAACTGTTTTTT.

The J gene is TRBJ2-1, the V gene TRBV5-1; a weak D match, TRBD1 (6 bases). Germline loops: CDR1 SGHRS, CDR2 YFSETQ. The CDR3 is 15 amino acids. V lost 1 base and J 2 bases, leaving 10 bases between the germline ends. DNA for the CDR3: TGCGCCAGCAGCTTGCCAGGGGCCACCTACAATGAGCAGTTCTTC. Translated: CASSLPGATYNEQFF.

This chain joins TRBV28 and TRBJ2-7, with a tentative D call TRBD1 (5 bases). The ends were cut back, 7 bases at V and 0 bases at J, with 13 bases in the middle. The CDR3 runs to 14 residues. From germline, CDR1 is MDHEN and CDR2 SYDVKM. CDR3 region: CASTPGHISYEQYF. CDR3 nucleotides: TGTGCCAGCACCCCCGGACATATCTCCTACGAGCAGTACTTC.

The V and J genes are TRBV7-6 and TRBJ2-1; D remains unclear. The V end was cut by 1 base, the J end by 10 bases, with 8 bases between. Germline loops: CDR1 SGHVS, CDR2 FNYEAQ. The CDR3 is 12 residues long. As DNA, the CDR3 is TGTGCCAGCAGCTTAGGATCATGGGAGCAGTTCTTC. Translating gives CASSLGSWEQFF. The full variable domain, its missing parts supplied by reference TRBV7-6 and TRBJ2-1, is GAGVSQSPRYKVTKRGQDVALRCDPISGHVSLYWYRQALGQGPEFLTYFNYEAQQDKSGLPNDRFSAERPEGSISTLTIQRTEQRDSAMYRCASSLGSWEQFFGPGTRLTVL.

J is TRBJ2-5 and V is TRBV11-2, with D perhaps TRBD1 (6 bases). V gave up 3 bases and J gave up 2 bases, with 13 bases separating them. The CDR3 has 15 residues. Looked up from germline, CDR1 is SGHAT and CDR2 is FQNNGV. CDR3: CASSFVAGQQETQYF. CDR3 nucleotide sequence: TGTGCCAGCAGCTTTGTAGCCGGACAGCAAGAGACCCAGTACTTC.

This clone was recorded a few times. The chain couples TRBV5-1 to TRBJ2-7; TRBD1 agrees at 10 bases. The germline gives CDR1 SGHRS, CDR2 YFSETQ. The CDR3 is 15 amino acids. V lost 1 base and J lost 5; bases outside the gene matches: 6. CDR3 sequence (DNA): TGCGCCAGCAGCTTGCGCGGGACAGGGGTACACGAGCAGTACTTC. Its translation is CASSLRGTGVHEQYF.

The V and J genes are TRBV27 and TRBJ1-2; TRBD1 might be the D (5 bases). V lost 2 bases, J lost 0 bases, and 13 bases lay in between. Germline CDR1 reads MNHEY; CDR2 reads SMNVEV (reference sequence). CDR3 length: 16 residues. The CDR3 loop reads CASSLSLLTANYGYTF. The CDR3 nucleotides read TGTGCCAGCAGTTTAAGCCTCCTGACAGCTAACTATGGCTACACCTTC.

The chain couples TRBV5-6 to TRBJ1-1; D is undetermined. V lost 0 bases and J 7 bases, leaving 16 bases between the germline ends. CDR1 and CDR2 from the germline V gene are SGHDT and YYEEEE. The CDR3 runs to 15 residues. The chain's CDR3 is CASSLGVGLGSEAFF. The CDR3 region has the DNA TGTGCCAGCAGCTTGGGAGTCGGGCTAGGGAGTGAAGCTTTCTTT.